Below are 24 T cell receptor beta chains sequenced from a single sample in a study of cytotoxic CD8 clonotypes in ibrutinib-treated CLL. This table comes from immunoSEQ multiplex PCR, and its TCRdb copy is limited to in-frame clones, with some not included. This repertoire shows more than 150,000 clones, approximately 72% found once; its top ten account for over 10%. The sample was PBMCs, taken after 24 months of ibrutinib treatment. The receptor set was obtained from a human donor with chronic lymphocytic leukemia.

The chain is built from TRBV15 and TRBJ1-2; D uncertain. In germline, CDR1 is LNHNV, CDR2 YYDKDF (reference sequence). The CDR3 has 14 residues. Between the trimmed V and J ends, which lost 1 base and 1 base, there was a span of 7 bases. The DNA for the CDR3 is TGTGCCACCAGCAGAGGCGGCAGTAACTATGGCTACACCTTC. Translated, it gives CATSRGGSNYGYTF.

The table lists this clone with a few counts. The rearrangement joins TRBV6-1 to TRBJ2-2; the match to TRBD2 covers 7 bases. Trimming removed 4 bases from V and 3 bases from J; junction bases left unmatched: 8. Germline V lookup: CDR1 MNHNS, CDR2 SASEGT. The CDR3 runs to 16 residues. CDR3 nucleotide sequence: TGTGCCAGCAGTGTCCGGGAGGCAGCCGACACCGGGGAGCTGTTTTTT. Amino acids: CASSVREAADTGELFF.

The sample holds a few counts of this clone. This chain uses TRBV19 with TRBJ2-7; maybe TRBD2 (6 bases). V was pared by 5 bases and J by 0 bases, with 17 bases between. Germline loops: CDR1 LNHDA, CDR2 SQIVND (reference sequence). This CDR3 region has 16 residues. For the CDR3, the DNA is TGTGCCAGTAGTTGGGGGGTAGCCGGAAGCTCCTACGAGCAGTACTTC. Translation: CASSWGVAGSSYEQYF.

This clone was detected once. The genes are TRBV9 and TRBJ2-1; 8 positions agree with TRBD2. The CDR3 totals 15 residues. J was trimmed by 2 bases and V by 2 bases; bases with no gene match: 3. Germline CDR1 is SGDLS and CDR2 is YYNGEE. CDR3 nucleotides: TGTGCCAGCAGCGTGGGACTAGGGACCTACAATGAGCAGTTCTTC. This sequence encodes CASSVGLGTYNEQFF.

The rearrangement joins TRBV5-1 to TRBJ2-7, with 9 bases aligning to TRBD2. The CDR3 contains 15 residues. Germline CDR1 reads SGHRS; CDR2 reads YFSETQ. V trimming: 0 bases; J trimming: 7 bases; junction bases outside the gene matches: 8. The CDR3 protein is CASSLGAGGHGEQYF. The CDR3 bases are TGCGCCAGCAGCTTGGGTGCGGGAGGGCACGGAGAGCAGTACTTC.

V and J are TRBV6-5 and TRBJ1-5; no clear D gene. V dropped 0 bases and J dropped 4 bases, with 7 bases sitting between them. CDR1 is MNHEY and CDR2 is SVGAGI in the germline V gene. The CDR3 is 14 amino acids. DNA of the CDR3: TGTGCCAGCAGTTACTCCCCCTTAAATCAGCCCCAGCATTTT. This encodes CASSYSPLNQPQHF.

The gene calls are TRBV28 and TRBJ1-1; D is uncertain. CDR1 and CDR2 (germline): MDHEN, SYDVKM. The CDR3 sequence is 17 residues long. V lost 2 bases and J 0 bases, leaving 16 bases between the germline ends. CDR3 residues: CASSLVLMAAMNTEAFF. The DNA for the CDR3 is TGTGCCAGCAGTTTAGTTCTTATGGCAGCCATGAACACTGAAGCTTTCTTT.

In DNA, the CDR3 is TGTGCCAGCAGCTTAGATAGGAGTAGCCTCCGGGAGACCCAGTACTTC. It encodes CASSLDRSSLRETQYF. This chain uses TRBV11-3 with TRBJ2-5; the D is unclear. V was cut by 0 bases and J by 5 bases, with 16 bases left in between. The CDR3 covers 16 residues. Germline V gene sequence: CDR1 SGHNT, CDR2 YENEEA.

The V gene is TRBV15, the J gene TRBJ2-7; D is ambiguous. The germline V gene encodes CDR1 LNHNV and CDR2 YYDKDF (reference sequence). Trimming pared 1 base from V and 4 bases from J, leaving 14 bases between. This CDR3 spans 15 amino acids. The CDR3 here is CATSRGGGTPYEQYF. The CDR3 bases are TGTGCCACCAGCAGAGGAGGTGGTACCCCTTACGAGCAGTACTTC.

This CDR3 is CASKGNYNEQFF. The CDR3 coding sequence is TGTGCCAGCAAGGGTAACTACAATGAGCAGTTCTTC. This chain connects TRBV2 to TRBJ2-1; no clear D. V was trimmed by 7 bases and J by 3 bases, leaving 7 bases between them. The CDR3 totals 12 residues. Germline CDR1 reads SNHLY; CDR2 reads FYNNEI.

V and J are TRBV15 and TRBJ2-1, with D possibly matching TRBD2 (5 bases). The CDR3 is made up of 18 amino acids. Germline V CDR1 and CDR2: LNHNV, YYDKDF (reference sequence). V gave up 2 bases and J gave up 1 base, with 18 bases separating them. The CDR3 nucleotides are TGTGCCACCAGCAGACTCCGAGTCGGGGAGTGGTCCTACAATGAGCAGTTCTTC. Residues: CATSRLRVGEWSYNEQFF.

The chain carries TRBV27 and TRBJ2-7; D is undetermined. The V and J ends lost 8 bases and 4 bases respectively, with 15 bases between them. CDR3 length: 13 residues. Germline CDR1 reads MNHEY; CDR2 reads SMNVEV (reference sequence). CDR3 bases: TGTGCCAGCCAAGGTCCCCCTCTGTACGAGCAGTACTTC. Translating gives CASQGPPLYEQYF.

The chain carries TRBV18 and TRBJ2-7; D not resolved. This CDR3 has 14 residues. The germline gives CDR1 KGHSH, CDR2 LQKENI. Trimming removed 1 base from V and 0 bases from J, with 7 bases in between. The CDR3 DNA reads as TGTGCCAGCTCACCACGGGCAGCCTCCTACGAGCAGTACTTC. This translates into CASSPRAASYEQYF.

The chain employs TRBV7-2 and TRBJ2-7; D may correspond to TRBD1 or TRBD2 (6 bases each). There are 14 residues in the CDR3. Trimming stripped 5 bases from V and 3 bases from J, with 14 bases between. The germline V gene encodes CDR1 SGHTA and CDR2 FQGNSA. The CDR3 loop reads CASSPGALYYEQYF. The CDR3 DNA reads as TGTGCCAGCAGCCCGGGGGCCCTATACTACGAGCAGTACTTC. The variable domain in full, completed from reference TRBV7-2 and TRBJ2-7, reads GAGVSQSPSNKVTEKGKDVELRCDPISGHTALYWYRQSLGQGLEFLIYFQGNSAPDKSGLPSDRFSAERTGGSVSTLTIQRTQQEDSAVYLCASSPGALYYEQYFGPGTRLTVT.

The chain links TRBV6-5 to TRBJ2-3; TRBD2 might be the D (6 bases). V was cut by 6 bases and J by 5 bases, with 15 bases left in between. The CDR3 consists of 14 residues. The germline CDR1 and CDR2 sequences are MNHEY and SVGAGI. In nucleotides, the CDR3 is TGTGCCAGCAGACCGGGACTGACGATAGATACGCAGTATTTT. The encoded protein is CASRPGLTIDTQYF.

The CDR3 loop reads CASSWVGLGGGEKLFF. The CDR3 DNA follows: TGTGCCAGCAGTTGGGTGGGTTTAGGGGGCGGTGAAAAACTGTTTTTT. The genes are TRBV28 and TRBJ1-4; TRBD1 aligns across 7 bases. Trimming cost V 4 bases and J 7 bases; bases outside gene matches: 12. This CDR3 has 16 amino acids. CDR1 and CDR2 (germline): MDHEN, SYDVKM.

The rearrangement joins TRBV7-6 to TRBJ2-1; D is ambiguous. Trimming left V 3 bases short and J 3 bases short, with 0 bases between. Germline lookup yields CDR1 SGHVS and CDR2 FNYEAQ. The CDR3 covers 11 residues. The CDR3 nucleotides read TGTGCCAGCAGCTTCTACAATGAGCAGTTCTTC. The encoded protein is CASSFYNEQFF. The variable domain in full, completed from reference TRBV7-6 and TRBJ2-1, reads GAGVSQSPRYKVTKRGQDVALRCDPISGHVSLYWYRQALGQGPEFLTYFNYEAQQDKSGLPNDRFSAERPEGSISTLTIQRTEQRDSAMYRCASSFYNEQFFGPGTRLTVL.

CDR3 nucleotide sequence: TGTGCCTGGAGTTCCATAGGGCCCAGTAGTGAGCAGTTCTTC. Protein: CAWSSIGPSSEQFF. V gene TRBV30 combines with J gene TRBJ2-1; D not certain. Trimming took 2 bases from V and 9 from J, leaving 17 bases between them. The germline CDR1 and CDR2 sequences are GTSNPN and SVGIG (reference sequence). The CDR3 is made up of 14 amino acids.

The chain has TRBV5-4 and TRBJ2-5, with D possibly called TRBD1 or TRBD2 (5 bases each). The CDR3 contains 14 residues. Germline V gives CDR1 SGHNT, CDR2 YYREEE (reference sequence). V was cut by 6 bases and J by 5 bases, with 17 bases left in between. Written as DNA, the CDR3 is TGTGCCAGCACCCATGGGGGAATCCGTGAGACCCAGTACTTC. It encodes CASTHGGIRETQYF.

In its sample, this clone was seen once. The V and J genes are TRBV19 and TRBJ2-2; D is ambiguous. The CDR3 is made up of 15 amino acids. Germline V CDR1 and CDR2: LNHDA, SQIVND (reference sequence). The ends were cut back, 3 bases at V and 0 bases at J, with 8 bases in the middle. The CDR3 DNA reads TGTGCCAGTAGTATCAATCGCGCGAACACCGGGGAGCTGTTTTTT. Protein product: CASSINRANTGELFF.

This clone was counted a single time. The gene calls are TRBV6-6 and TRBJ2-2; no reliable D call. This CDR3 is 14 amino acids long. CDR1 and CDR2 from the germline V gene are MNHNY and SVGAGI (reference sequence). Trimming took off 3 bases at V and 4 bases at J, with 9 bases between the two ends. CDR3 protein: CASSYSQATGELFF. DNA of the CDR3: TGTGCCAGCAGTTATTCACAAGCCACCGGGGAGCTGTTTTTT.

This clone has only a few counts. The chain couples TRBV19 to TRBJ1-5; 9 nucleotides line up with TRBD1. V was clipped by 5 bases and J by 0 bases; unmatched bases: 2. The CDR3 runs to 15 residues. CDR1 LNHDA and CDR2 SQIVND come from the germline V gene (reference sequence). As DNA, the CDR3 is TGTGCCAGTAGTGGGACAGGGTATAGCAATCAGCCCCAGCATTTT. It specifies CASSGTGYSNQPQHF.

CDR3 loop: CASSRGTLEAFF. The CDR3 DNA reads as TGTGCCAGCTCACGCGGGACACTTGAAGCTTTCTTT. This chain connects TRBV18 to TRBJ1-1; a weak D match, TRBD1 (6 bases). Germline lookup yields CDR1 KGHSH and CDR2 LQKENI. V was trimmed by 4 bases and J by 7 bases, leaving 10 bases between them. CDR3 length: 12 amino acids.

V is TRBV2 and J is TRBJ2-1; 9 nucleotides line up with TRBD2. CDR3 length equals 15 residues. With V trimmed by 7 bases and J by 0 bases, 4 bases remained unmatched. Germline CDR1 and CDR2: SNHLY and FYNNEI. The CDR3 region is CASTRSGSSYNEQFF. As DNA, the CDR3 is TGTGCCAGCACCCGTAGCGGGAGCTCCTACAATGAGCAGTTCTTC.